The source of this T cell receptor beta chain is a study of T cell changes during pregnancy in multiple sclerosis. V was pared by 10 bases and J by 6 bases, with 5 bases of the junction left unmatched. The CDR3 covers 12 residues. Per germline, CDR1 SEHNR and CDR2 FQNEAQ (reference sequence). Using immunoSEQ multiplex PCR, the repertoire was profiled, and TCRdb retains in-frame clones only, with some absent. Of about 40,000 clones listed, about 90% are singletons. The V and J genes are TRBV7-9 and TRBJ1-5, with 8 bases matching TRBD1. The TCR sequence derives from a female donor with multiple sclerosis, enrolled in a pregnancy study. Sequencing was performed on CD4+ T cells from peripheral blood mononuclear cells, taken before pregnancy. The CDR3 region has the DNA TGTGCCACCGGACAGGGACTTCAGCCCCAGCATTTT. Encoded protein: CATGQGLQPQHF.